Detailed here is one T cell receptor (beta chain). Antigen: not known. The germline gives CDR1 SGDLS, CDR2 YYNGEE. Trimming shortened V by 1 base and J by 0 bases, and 10 bases separated the two germline ends. CDR3 length equals 15 residues. TCRdb's table, derived via immunoSEQ multiplex PCR, lists solely in-frame clones and lacks some. The sample consists of about 110,000 clones, about 91% of them appearing once. These data belong to a study of OX40 agonist ivuxolimab in advanced cancers. Turning to the study itself: Ivuxolimab doses were 0.01, 0.1, 0.3, 1.5, 3 or 10 mg/kg every 2 weeks.

Researchers took blood at baseline, on cycle 4 day 1, and on cycle 7 day 1. Findings of the study overall: On average, a greater number of expanded clones characterised CD8+ T cells relative to CD4+. Expansion of clones was among the lowest in partial responders at 0.1-3.0 mg/kg.

This TCR came from an adult with an advanced solid tumor such as melanoma, head and neck, liver or kidney cancer. The sample here was CD4+ or CD8+ T cells sorted from blood, taken in a trial of the OX40 agonist ivuxolimab. The V call is TRBV9, the J call TRBJ2-5, with D hard to call. CDR3 amino acids: CASSVTARDQETQYF. As DNA, the CDR3 is TGTGCCAGCAGCGTAACGGCTAGGGACCAAGAGACCCAGTACTTC. Full variable domain (remainder filled in from reference TRBV9 and TRBJ2-5): DSGVTQTPKHLITATGQRVTLRCSPRSGDLSVYWYQQSLDQGLQFLIQYYNGEERAKGNILERFSAQQFPDLHSELNLSSLELGDSALYFCASSVTARDQETQYFGPGTRLLVL.